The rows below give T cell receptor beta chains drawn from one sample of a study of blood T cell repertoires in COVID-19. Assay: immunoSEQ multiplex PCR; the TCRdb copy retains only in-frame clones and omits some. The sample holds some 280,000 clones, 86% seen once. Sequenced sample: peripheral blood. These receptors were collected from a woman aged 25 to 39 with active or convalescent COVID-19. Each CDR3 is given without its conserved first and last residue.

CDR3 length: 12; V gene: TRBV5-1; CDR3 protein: ASSLVAGSEKLF
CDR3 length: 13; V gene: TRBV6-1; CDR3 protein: ASSDLGTDKNIQY
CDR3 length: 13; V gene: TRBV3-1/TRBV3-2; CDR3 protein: ASSDGTGAENTIY
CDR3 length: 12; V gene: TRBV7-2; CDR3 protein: ASSFQGGSYGYT
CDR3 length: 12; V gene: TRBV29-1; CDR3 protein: SVASGSPYNEQF
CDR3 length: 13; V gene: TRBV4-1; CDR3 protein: ASSQSQGARSEQY
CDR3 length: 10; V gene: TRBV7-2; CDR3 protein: ASSSQRSRVF
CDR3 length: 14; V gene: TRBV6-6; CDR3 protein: ASSYMTGDRYSPLH
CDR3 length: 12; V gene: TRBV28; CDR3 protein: ASSEGQGGQPQH
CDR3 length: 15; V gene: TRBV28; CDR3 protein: ASSLGAGFVGANVLT
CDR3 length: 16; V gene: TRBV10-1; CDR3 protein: ASSEAVTSGGPQDTQY
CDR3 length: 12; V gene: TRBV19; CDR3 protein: ASRSTPGGTEAF
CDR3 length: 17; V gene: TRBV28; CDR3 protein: ASSPLLGLAGRVADTQY
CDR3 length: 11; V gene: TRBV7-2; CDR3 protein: ASSQGRPSWVF
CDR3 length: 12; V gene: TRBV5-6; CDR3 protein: ASSLPGSPDTQY
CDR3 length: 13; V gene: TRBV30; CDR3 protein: AWSVRAGGIHEQY
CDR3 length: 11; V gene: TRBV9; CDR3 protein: ASSAGLGTEAF
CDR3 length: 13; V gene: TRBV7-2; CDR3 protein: ASSLNRGSNQPQH
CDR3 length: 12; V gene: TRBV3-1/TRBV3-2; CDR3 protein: ASSQLVSGETQY
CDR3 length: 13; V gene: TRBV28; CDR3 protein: ASSLRGVGNQPQH
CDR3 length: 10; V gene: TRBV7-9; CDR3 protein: ASSHSGSGYT
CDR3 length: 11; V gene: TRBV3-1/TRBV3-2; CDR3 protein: ASSLLTGDGYT
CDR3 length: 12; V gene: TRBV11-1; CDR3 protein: ASRLTGDTDTQY
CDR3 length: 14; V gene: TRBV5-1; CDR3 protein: ASSLDPGTGGTQQY
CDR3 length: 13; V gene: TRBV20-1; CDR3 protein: SASSLAGGIYEQY
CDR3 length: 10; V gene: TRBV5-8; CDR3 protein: ASSRQGREQY
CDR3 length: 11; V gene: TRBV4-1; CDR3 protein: ASSPTTSRPQH
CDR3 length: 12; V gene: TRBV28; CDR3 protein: ASRMDRIWSGYT
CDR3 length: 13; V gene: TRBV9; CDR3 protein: ASSSSGGYTDTQY
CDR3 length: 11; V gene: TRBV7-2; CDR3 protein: ASSLVTGGTQY
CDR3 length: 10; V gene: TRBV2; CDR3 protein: ASALERTEAF
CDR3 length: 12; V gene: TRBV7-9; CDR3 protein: ASSLVGGNTEAF
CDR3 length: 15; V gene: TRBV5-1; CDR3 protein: ASSLSRRADPGDGYT
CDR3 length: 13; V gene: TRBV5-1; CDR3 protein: ASSLVGNLNTEAF
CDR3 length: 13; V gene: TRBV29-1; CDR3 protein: SAGGASSSYNEQF
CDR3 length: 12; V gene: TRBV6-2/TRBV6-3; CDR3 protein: ASSYSGRNTEAF
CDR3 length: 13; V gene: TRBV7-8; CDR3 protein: ASSLVRDRGHEQY
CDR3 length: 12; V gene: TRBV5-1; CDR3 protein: ASSAGDGNYGYT
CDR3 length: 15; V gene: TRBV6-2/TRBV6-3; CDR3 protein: ASSSRDRRYSNQPQH
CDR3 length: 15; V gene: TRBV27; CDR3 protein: ASSLRTGTVYNSPLH
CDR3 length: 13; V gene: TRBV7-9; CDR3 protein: ASSHRDRLNTEAF
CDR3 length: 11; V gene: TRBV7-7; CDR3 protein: ASSPTRNGEQF
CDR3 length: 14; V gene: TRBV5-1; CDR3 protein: ASSLVGGRGNTEAF
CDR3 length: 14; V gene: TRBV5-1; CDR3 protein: ASSLVAGFSGNTIY
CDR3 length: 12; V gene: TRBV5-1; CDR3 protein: ASSLASTAGGYT
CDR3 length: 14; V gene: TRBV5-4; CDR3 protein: ASSLGRDRGGWGYT
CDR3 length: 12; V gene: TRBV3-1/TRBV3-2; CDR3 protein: ASSQAGAAETQY
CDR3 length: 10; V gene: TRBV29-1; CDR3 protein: SVDFGGDTQY
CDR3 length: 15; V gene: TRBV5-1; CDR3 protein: ASNPLAGVPSTDTQY
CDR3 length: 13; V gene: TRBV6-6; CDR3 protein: ASSWVSGSSYEQY
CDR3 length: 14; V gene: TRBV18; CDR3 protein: ASSPSPDRGNQPQH
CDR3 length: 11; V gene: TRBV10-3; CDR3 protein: ATRQGLNTEAF
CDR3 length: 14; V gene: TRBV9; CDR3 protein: ASSAFITGVNTEAF
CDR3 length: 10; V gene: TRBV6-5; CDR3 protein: ATLQGSNEQF
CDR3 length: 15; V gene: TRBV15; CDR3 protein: ATSWGGLSGDSSPLH